These T cell receptor beta chains were read from a single sample in a study of naive and memory T cell subsets. TCRdb passed the UMI-ligation and nested PCR reads through MiXCR, listing each CDR3 protein once. Of fewer than 20,000 distinct CDR3 sequences listed, nearly 9.5% are singletons. The specimen comprised skin, sampled from a tuberculin skin test site. The source of these receptors is an adult in good health. The CDR3 runs from the conserved cysteine through the conserved F or W. Each record gives: J gene, D gene, V gene, clone size, CDR3 DNA, CDR3 protein. A D gene is named only where the DNA matches it firmly. Expanded clones get a size class; other rows say once, few or many, or leave the size out.

TRBJ1-2 | TRBD1 | TRBV25-1 | - | TGTGCCAGCAGGGTCCCGGGACAGGGTGTGGGCTATGGCTACACCTTC | CASRVPGQGVGYGYTF
TRBJ2-2 | - | TRBV6-5 | medium-sized | TGTGCCAGCAGTACAGTGGGAAGCACCGGGGAGCTGTTTTTT | CASSTVGSTGELFF
TRBJ2-7 | TRBD1 | TRBV27 | - | TGTGCCAGCAGTTTAGCAGGGGGCTTCATCTACGAGCAGTACTTC | CASSLAGGFIYEQYF
TRBJ2-2 | TRBD2 | TRBV10-2 | few | TGCGCCAGCAGCCCGGGACTAGACGGTGCCGGGGAGCTGTTTTTT | CASSPGLDGAGELFF
TRBJ2-7 | TRBD2 | TRBV6-5 | few | TGTGCCAGCGGGGGGGGAATCCCCCCCTACGAGCAGTACTTC | CASGGGIPPYEQYF
TRBJ1-2 | - | TRBV7-9 | - | TGTGCCAACCACCCGTCAGCAGGCGACGTTTATGGCTACACCTTC | CANHPSAGDVYGYTF
TRBJ2-7 | - | TRBV10-1 | many | TGCGCCAGCAGTGCGTCCGAATTCGGGGGATCCTACGAGCAGTACTTC | CASSASEFGGSYEQYF
TRBJ2-3 | - | TRBV20-1 | many | TGCAGTGCGAGGGACCTGAGCACAGATACGCAGTATTTT | CSARDLSTDTQYF
TRBJ2-7 | TRBD1 | TRBV11-2 | - | TGTGCCAGCAGCTCGATGGACAGGGCCCACGAGCAGTACTTC | CASSSMDRAHEQYF
TRBJ1-4 | - | TRBV20-1 | many | TGCAGTGCTATAGACAGTACTAATGAAAAACTGTTTTTT | CSAIDSTNEKLFF
TRBJ2-1 | - | TRBV18 | - | TGTGCCAGCTCACCACTCACCCTCATGAACCGGGGGACTGGGGGCAATGAGCAGTTCTTC | CASSPLTLMNRGTGGNEQFF
TRBJ1-5 | TRBD1 | TRBV28 | few | TGTGCCAGCAGACCCAACCGGGACAGCGTGGCCTCTGTACAGCCCCAGCATTTT | CASRPNRDSVASVQPQHF
TRBJ2-5 | TRBD2 | TRBV20-1 | many | TGCAGTGCTCGACTAGCGGGAGTAGAGACCCAGTACTTC | CSARLAGVETQYF
TRBJ1-4 | - | TRBV27 | many | TGTGCCAGCAGTCCCAGAATTAATGAAAAACTGTTTTTT | CASSPRINEKLFF
TRBJ2-3 | - | TRBV7-8 | - | TGTGCCAGCAATAGTTACGGCCGCACAGATACGCAGTATTTT | CASNSYGRTDTQYF
TRBJ2-7 | - | TRBV3-1 | many | TGTGCCAGCAGTCACAACGAAGGGGCCCACTCCTACGAGCAGTACTTC | CASSHNEGAHSYEQYF